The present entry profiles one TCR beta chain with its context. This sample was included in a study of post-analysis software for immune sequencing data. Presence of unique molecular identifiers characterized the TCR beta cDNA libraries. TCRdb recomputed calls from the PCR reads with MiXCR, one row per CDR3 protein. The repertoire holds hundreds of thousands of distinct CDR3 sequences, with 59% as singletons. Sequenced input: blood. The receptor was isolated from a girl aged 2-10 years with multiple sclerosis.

CDR3 in DNA: TGTGCCTGGATTCCGGGACTAAGCTACAATGAGCAGTTCTTC. It encodes CAWIPGLSYNEQFF. V is TRBV30 and J is TRBJ2-1; 7 nucleotides line up with TRBD2. Germline V gives CDR1 GTSNPN, CDR2 SVGIG (reference sequence). V shed 4 bases, J shed 3 bases, and the junction held 6 bases outside the gene matches. The CDR3 covers 14 residues.